These 28 T cell receptor beta chains originate from one sample sequenced in a study of PD-1 blockade in mismatch repair-deficient tumors. The data were produced by immunoSEQ multiplex PCR, yet TCRdb's version contains in-frame clones alone and is incomplete. Of 40,000 to 60,000 clones listed, around four fifths are singletons. The sequences come from peripheral blood, collected 4 weeks after starting pembrolizumab. All receptors derive from an adult with mismatch repair-deficient cancer.

This chain joins TRBV7-3 and TRBJ1-1; the D is unclear. The CDR3 is made up of 14 amino acids. V was trimmed by 4 bases and J by 6 bases, leaving 15 bases between them. Germline V gene lookup returns CDR1 SGHTA and CDR2 FQGTGA. In DNA, the CDR3 is TGTGCCAGCAGCTCCCAGGCGGGTGGTGCTGAAGCTTTCTTT. Amino acids: CASSSQAGGAEAFF.

This chain joins TRBV27 and TRBJ1-1; TRBD1 is a possible D gene (5 bases). The CDR3 consists of 14 residues. Germline V gene sequence: CDR1 MNHEY, CDR2 SMNVEV (reference sequence). Trimming removed 3 bases at V and 7 bases at J, with 15 bases between. CDR3 sequence reads: CASSFGQAGGEAFF. The CDR3 DNA reads as TGTGCCAGCAGTTTTGGGCAGGCCGGGGGTGAAGCTTTCTTT.

In its sample, this clone was seen a few times. This sequence joins TRBV5-6 and TRBJ1-5; D gene unclear. Trimming shortened V by 4 bases and J by 2 bases, and 4 bases separated the two germline ends. This CDR3 spans 12 amino acids. Germline V CDR1 and CDR2: SGHDT, YYEEEE. The CDR3 region has the DNA TGTGCCAGCAGCGATCGCAATCAGCCCCAGCATTTT. This encodes CASSDRNQPQHF.

V and J are TRBV7-3 and TRBJ2-7; tentatively, D is TRBD1 (5 bases). The CDR3 consists of 12 residues. Trimming cost V 2 bases and J 9 bases, with 11 bases left between them. From germline, CDR1 is SGHTA and CDR2 FQGTGA. DNA of the CDR3: TGTGCCAGCAGCTTAGATCTAAGGGGGCAGTACTTC. Translating it yields CASSLDLRGQYF.

The chain is built from TRBV6-5 and TRBJ2-1, with D maybe TRBD2 (5 bases). The CDR3 covers 16 residues. V was cut by 0 bases and J by 2 bases, with 11 bases left in between. Germline V gene data show CDR1 as MNHEY and CDR2 as SVGAGI. This CDR3 is CASSYSRQRPYNEQFF. The DNA for the CDR3 is TGTGCCAGCAGTTACTCGCGCCAGCGGCCCTACAATGAGCAGTTCTTC.

This clone was found once. V gene TRBV5-5 combines with J gene TRBJ2-5; D ambiguous. V lost 0 bases and J lost 0, with 6 bases in between. The CDR3 contains 14 residues. Looked up from germline, CDR1 is SGHKS and CDR2 is YYEKEE (reference sequence). The CDR3: CASSLESDQETQYF. The CDR3 bases are TGTGCCAGCAGCTTGGAAAGCGACCAAGAGACCCAGTACTTC.

The chain joins TRBV2 to TRBJ1-5; 10 bases are shared with TRBD1. The CDR3 sequence is 15 residues long. The germline V gene has CDR1 SNHLY and CDR2 FYNNEI. J was trimmed by 2 bases and V by 6 bases; bases with no gene match: 4. In nucleotides, the CDR3 is TGTGCCAGCAGGGCCGGGACAGGGGGCAATCAGCCCCAGCATTTT. It is translated as CASRAGTGGNQPQHF.

The J gene is TRBJ2-6, the V gene TRBV30; no firm D call. CDR3 length: 12 amino acids. V gave up 5 bases and J gave up 2 bases, with 4 bases separating them. CDR1 is GTSNPN and CDR2 is SVGIG in the germline V gene (reference sequence). The CDR3: CAWEPGANVLTF. The CDR3 DNA is TGTGCCTGGGAACCTGGGGCCAACGTCCTGACTTTC.

The V gene is TRBV20-1, the J gene TRBJ2-5; D gene ambiguous. The CDR3 extends over 11 amino acids. V lost 3 bases to trimming and J lost 5 bases, with 7 bases between them. Looked up from germline, CDR1 is DFQATT and CDR2 is SNEGSKA (reference sequence). The chain's CDR3 is CSASFGETQYF. The CDR3 DNA reads TGCAGTGCTAGCTTCGGGGAGACCCAGTACTTC.

The chain recombines TRBV28 with TRBJ1-1; TRBD1 matches at 7 bases. V gave up 4 bases and J gave up 13 bases; unmatched junction bases: 15. The CDR3 covers 14 residues. Germline loops: CDR1 MDHEN, CDR2 SYDVKM. The CDR3 loop reads CASSSSRGNQNRFF. For the CDR3, the DNA is TGTGCCAGCAGTTCCTCCAGGGGGAACCAGAATCGTTTCTTT.

The chain has TRBV4-1 and TRBJ1-1; the D gene is possibly TRBD1 (6 bases). CDR3 length equals 15 residues. Germline CDR1 is MGHRA and CDR2 is YSYEKL. Trimming removed 5 bases from V and 2 bases from J, with 15 bases in between. CDR3 region: CASSVRTELNTEAFF. Written as DNA, the CDR3 is TGCGCCAGCAGCGTACGGACAGAATTAAACACTGAAGCTTTCTTT.

The sample holds one count of this clone. This rearrangement joins TRBV7-2 to TRBJ1-5, with 10 bases identical to TRBD1. In germline, CDR1 is SGHTA, CDR2 FQGNSA. This CDR3 is built from 17 residues. Trimming cost V 5 bases and J 6 bases; bases outside gene matches: 13. CDR3: CASSGDRGYVVGQPQHF. CDR3 nucleotides: TGTGCCAGCAGCGGGGACAGGGGATACGTTGTGGGTCAGCCCCAGCATTTT. Together with reference TRBV7-2 and TRBJ1-5, the CDR3 gives the full variable domain: GAGVSQSPSNKVTEKGKDVELRCDPISGHTALYWYRQSLGQGLEFLIYFQGNSAPDKSGLPSDRFSAERTGGSVSTLTIQRTQQEDSAVYLCASSGDRGYVVGQPQHFGDGTRLSIL.

The rearrangement joins TRBV4-1 to TRBJ2-7, with TRBD1 matching 9 bases. CDR3 size: 16 residues. CDR1 and CDR2 from the germline V gene are MGHRA and YSYEKL. J was trimmed by 5 bases and V by 4 bases; bases with no gene match: 12. CDR3 coding DNA: TGCGCCAGCAGCCCGGGACAGGGTTCGGGGGACCACGAGCAGTACTTC. Residues: CASSPGQGSGDHEQYF.

V and J are TRBV28 and TRBJ2-2, with D possibly TRBD2 on 5 matching bases. Germline V lookup: CDR1 MDHEN, CDR2 SYDVKM. The V and J ends lost 0 bases and 0 bases respectively, with 11 bases between them. The CDR3 loop spans 17 amino acids. The CDR3 DNA follows: TGTGCCAGCAGTTTATGGGGCGCGGGTACGAACACCGGGGAGCTGTTTTTT. It yields the protein CASSLWGAGTNTGELFF.

Only a few counts were recorded for this clone. The CDR3 loop reads CASRLDTDGYTF. The CDR3 nucleotides read TGTGCCAGCAGACTTGACACCGATGGCTACACCTTC. This rearrangement joins TRBV6-5 to TRBJ1-2; D call uncertain. Deletions cut 6 bases from V and 6 bases from J, with 11 bases between. The germline V gene encodes CDR1 MNHEY and CDR2 SVGAGI. This CDR3 comprises 12 residues.

The chain couples TRBV4-1 to TRBJ1-5; no definite D call. The length of the CDR3 is 15 residues. Trimming shortened V by 1 base and J by 1 base, and 8 bases separated the two germline ends. Per the germline V gene, CDR1 is MGHRA and CDR2 is YSYEKL. CDR3 bases: TGCGCCAGCAGCCAAGTGCGAGGGAGCAATCAGCCCCAGCATTTT. Translation: CASSQVRGSNQPQHF.

The rearrangement joins TRBV14 to TRBJ1-2; no clear D. V was cut by 0 bases and J by 7 bases, with 15 bases left in between. The CDR3 length is 15 residues. CDR1 is SGHDN and CDR2 is FVKESK in the germline V gene. The CDR3 sequence is CASSQEGRDVRGYTF. The CDR3 DNA reads as TGTGCCAGCAGCCAAGAAGGAAGGGATGTACGTGGCTACACCTTC.

The chain has TRBV9 and TRBJ1-1; possible D gene TRBD1, 5 bases. CDR1 and CDR2 from the germline V gene are SGDLS and YYNGEE. Trimming took 3 bases from V and 4 from J, leaving 25 bases between them. This CDR3 has 18 amino acids. CDR3 DNA sequence: TGTGCCAGCAGCGAGCCCAAACGGGGACGAACGGGAAGCACTGAAGCTTTCTTT. Its translation is CASSEPKRGRTGSTEAFF.

V is TRBV5-1 and J is TRBJ2-2; possibly TRBD2 for D (6 bases). The germline V and J ends were trimmed by 0 bases and 3 bases, with 12 bases remaining between them. Germline CDR1 SGHRS, CDR2 YFSETQ. CDR3 length equals 16 residues. CDR3 residues: CASSLAGDQHTGELFF. DNA of the CDR3: TGCGCCAGCAGCTTGGCGGGGGACCAACACACCGGGGAGCTGTTTTTT.

The chain recombines TRBV14 with TRBJ2-1, with 13 nucleotides matching TRBD2. J lost 8 bases, V lost 4 bases, and 5 bases had no gene match. The CDR3 loop spans 15 amino acids. Germline V gene lookup returns CDR1 SGHDN and CDR2 FVKESK. CDR3 nucleotides: TGTGCCAGCAGCCCGCAACTAGCGGGAGGGGATGAGCAGTTCTTC. It codes for CASSPQLAGGDEQFF.

This chain connects TRBV6-5 to TRBJ2-7; 7 bases are shared with TRBD2. CDR3 length: 12 residues. In germline, CDR1 is MNHEY, CDR2 SVGAGI. Trimming at V came to 7 bases and at J to 7 bases, leaving 7 bases not matched to a gene. For the CDR3, the DNA is TGTGCCAGCACCCCTTTGGGGGGGGAGCAGTACTTC. It yields the protein CASTPLGGEQYF.

This chain connects TRBV4-1 to TRBJ2-1; D unclear. V lost 0 bases, J lost 6 bases, and 15 bases lay in between. Germline lookup yields CDR1 MGHRA and CDR2 YSYEKL. The CDR3 spans 16 residues. Written as DNA, the CDR3 is TGCGCCAGCAGCCAAGAACGATCCAGGCAGGTCAATGAGCAGTTCTTC. Its translation is CASSQERSRQVNEQFF.

The table lists this clone with a few counts. The chain is built from TRBV5-1 and TRBJ2-1, with D maybe TRBD2 (5 bases). Germline lookup yields CDR1 SGHRS and CDR2 YFSETQ. The V end lost 0 bases, the J end lost 10 bases, and 23 bases lay between the germline ends. CDR3 size: 17 residues. CDR3 amino acids: CASSLARGNGNIWEQFF. The CDR3 DNA reads as TGCGCCAGCAGCTTGGCCCGGGGTAACGGGAATATATGGGAGCAGTTCTTC.

The chain uses TRBV7-9 and TRBJ1-3, with TRBD1 as a possible D gene (5 bases). The CDR3 loop spans 14 amino acids. CDR1 is SEHNR and CDR2 is FQNEAQ in the germline V gene (reference sequence). Trimming took off 6 bases at V and 4 bases at J, with 13 bases between the two ends. The CDR3 sequence is CASRPGTVGNTIYF. In DNA form, the CDR3 reads TGTGCCAGCAGACCTGGGACCGTCGGAAACACCATATATTTT. Complete variable domain (other parts from reference TRBV7-9 and TRBJ1-3): DTGVSQNPRHKITKRGQNVTFRCDPISEHNRLYWYRQTLGQGPEFLTYFQNEAQLEKSRLLSDRFSAERPKGSFSTLEIQRTEQGDSAMYLCASRPGTVGNTIYFGEGSWLTVV.

The gene calls are TRBV7-2 and TRBJ2-3; D unclear. This CDR3 region has 12 residues. The V and J ends lost 5 bases and 0 bases respectively, with 3 bases between them. The germline CDR1 and CDR2 sequences are SGHTA and FQGNSA. The CDR3 spells CASSISTDTQYF. CDR3 coding DNA: TGTGCCAGCAGCATAAGCACAGATACGCAGTATTTT.

This chain connects TRBV30 to TRBJ1-5, with a possible D match to TRBD1 (5 bases). Trimming left V 7 bases short and J 4 bases short, with 11 bases between. The CDR3 is 12 residues long. Germline CDR1 reads GTSNPN; CDR2 reads SVGIG (reference sequence). CDR3 DNA: TGTGCCTTCGCCGACAGTAATCAGCCCCAGCATTTT. It specifies CAFADSNQPQHF.

The rearrangement joins TRBV7-9 to TRBJ1-2, with TRBD1 matching over 8 bases. V shed 5 bases, J shed 2 bases, and the junction held 16 bases outside the gene matches. The CDR3 has 18 amino acids. The V gene's germline CDR1 is SEHNR and CDR2 FQNEAQ (reference sequence). CDR3 amino acids: CASSPSFSRRQGNYGYTF. The CDR3 DNA follows: TGTGCCAGCAGCCCCTCATTTTCCCGGAGACAGGGGAACTATGGCTACACCTTC.

This chain uses TRBV11-3 with TRBJ2-7, with 7 bases aligning to TRBD1. CDR1 SGHNT and CDR2 YENEEA come from the germline V gene. The CDR3 sequence is 17 residues long. Unmatched junction bases numbered 15, after V lost 4 bases and J lost 3 bases. The CDR3 coding sequence is TGTGCCAGCAGCTGGACAGATACAGGGGACGGCTACTACGAGCAGTACTTC. This sequence encodes CASSWTDTGDGYYEQYF.